One T cell receptor beta chain is described in this entry. Its specificity is not known. The data derive from a study of blood T cells in healthy people across ages. Broader study findings: For the donors, CMV status was unknown and possibly confounded expanded clonotype changes. Considered underestimates were the diversity estimates obtained from one million T cells. Versus aged donors, long-lived donors had higher diversity and more naive CD4+ cells.

The V end lost 3 bases, the J end lost 1 base, and 6 bases lay between the germline ends. Germline V gene data show CDR1 as MNHNS and CDR2 as SASEGT. CDR3 length: 13 residues. A J-beta primer mix and a sample-barcoded 5' primer were used in a second PCR of about 7 to 12 cycles. TCRdb redid the calling of the 5' RACE reads with MiXCR, one entry per CDR3 protein. The sample records about 1.6 million distinct CDR3 sequences, around 35% being singletons. This chain links TRBV6-1 with TRBJ1-2; D gene unclear. Sequencing was carried out using blood. The sequence derives from a woman aged 30 to 39 in good health. This chain's CDR3 is CASSDASNYGYTF. In DNA, the CDR3 is TGTGCCAGCAGTGATGCCAGTAACTATGGCTACACCTTC.